These 17 T cell receptor beta chains were all obtained from the same sample, sequenced in a study of blood T cell repertoires in COVID-19. Assay: immunoSEQ multiplex PCR; the TCRdb copy retains only in-frame clones and omits some. The table shows around 170,000 clones, with 86% occurring only once. Sequencing used peripheral blood. These receptors were taken from a man between 45 and 60 years old with active or convalescent COVID-19.

This clone occurred once. This chain joins TRBV27 and TRBJ1-5; D not certain. The CDR3 runs to 14 residues. Trimming removed 5 bases from V and 7 bases from J, with 15 bases in between. Germline V gene lookup returns CDR1 MNHEY and CDR2 SMNVEV (reference sequence). The CDR3 spells CASSPGFGEQPQHF. For the CDR3, the DNA is TGTGCCAGCAGTCCGGGCTTCGGGGAACAGCCCCAGCATTTT.

With regard to this clone: The germline gene is not matched at one end of the junction; a read error may be the cause. DNA for the CDR3: TGTGCCAGCAGGGGCAGTCGTAATTTGGGCTTC. Its protein product is CASRGSRNLGF. The rearrangement links TRBV25-1 to TRBJ2-7; D is undetermined. CDR1 and CDR2 (germline): MGHDK, SYGVNS. The CDR3 is made up of 11 amino acids.

The chain employs TRBV9 and TRBJ1-4; D not certain. Germline CDR1 SGDLS, CDR2 YYNGEE. This CDR3 has 14 residues. Deletions cut 3 bases from V and 6 bases from J, with 12 bases between. The DNA for the CDR3 is TGTGCCAGCAGCGAGCCCAACCAGGATGAAAAACTGTTTTTT. Translating gives CASSEPNQDEKLFF.

V gene TRBV11-2 combines with J gene TRBJ2-3; 9 bases agree with TRBD1. Germline V CDR1 and CDR2: SGHAT, FQNNGV. The V and J ends lost 1 base and 2 bases, in that order; junction bases with no gene match: 7. The CDR3 length is 17 residues. CDR3 in amino acids: CASSLGIGTGSTDTQYF. The DNA for the CDR3 is TGTGCCAGCAGCTTAGGTATAGGGACAGGGTCCACAGATACGCAGTATTTT.

The chain uses TRBV6-5 and TRBJ2-5; the match to TRBD2 covers 10 bases. V shed 6 bases and J 5 bases; nucleotides not matched to a gene: 6. CDR1 and CDR2 (germline): MNHEY, SVGAGI. The CDR3 totals 14 residues. CDR3 sequence reads: CASSRAGGRETQYF. The DNA for the CDR3 is TGTGCCAGCAGCAGAGCGGGGGGGCGCGAGACCCAGTACTTC.

This clone has only a few counts. The gene calls are TRBV24-1 and TRBJ2-3, with 10 bases aligning to TRBD2. Trimming at V came to 4 bases and at J to 2 bases, leaving 2 bases not matched to a gene. CDR3 size: 15 residues. Germline V gives CDR1 KGHDR, CDR2 SFDVKD. CDR3 region: CATSELAGLTDTQYF. The CDR3 DNA follows: TGTGCCACCAGTGAACTAGCGGGGCTCACAGATACGCAGTATTTT.

V is TRBV5-1 and J is TRBJ2-7; 12 bases are a match to TRBD1. Germline V lookup: CDR1 SGHRS, CDR2 YFSETQ. CDR3 length: 14 residues. V dropped 2 bases and J dropped 5; count of bases not matched to a gene: 2. The CDR3 loop reads CASSFGTGGNEQYF. The CDR3 coding sequence is TGCGCCAGCAGCTTCGGGACAGGGGGCAACGAGCAGTACTTC.

This clone was detected once. The V and J genes are TRBV27 and TRBJ2-5, with D possibly being TRBD2 (5 bases). Germline V gives CDR1 MNHEY, CDR2 SMNVEV (reference sequence). The CDR3 consists of 16 residues. V was clipped by 6 bases and J by 7 bases, with 24 bases between them. The CDR3 DNA sequence: TGTGCCAGCAGACCCATTACTAGTGAATTTGGTGGGACCCAGTACTTC. It encodes CASRPITSEFGGTQYF.

This clone showed up just once. V and J are TRBV6-2 or TRBV6-3 and TRBJ2-5, with 7 positions matching TRBD2. Germline CDR1 MNHEY, CDR2 SVGEGT. V trimming: 2 bases; J trimming: 0 bases; junction bases outside the gene matches: 6. This CDR3 region has 16 residues. The CDR3 nucleotides are TGTGCCAGCAGTTACGGGCTAGCGGACTACCAAGAGACCCAGTACTTC. Encoded protein: CASSYGLADYQETQYF.

The V and J genes are TRBV14 and TRBJ1-1; unclear D gene. Germline-derived CDR1 and CDR2 are SGHDN and FVKESK. Trimming cost V 1 base and J 0 bases, with 12 bases left between them. The CDR3 is 16 residues long. The chain's CDR3 is CASSQVPRLMNTEAFF. For the CDR3, the DNA is TGTGCCAGCAGCCAAGTCCCGAGATTGATGAACACTGAAGCTTTCTTT.

V is TRBV7-3 and J is TRBJ2-1, with TRBD2 matching over 10 bases. The CDR3 spans 14 residues. The germline V gene has CDR1 SGHTA and CDR2 FQGTGA. The V and J ends lost 2 bases and 6 bases, in that order; junction bases with no gene match: 1. The CDR3 protein is CASSLLAGGNEQFF. The CDR3 DNA reads TGTGCCAGCAGCTTATTAGCGGGAGGCAATGAGCAGTTCTTC.

The rearrangement joins TRBV7-2 to TRBJ2-7, with TRBD1 as a possible D gene (6 bases). The CDR3 runs to 12 residues. V was shortened by 8 bases and J by 2 bases, with 10 bases between the two germline ends. The germline V gene encodes CDR1 SGHTA and CDR2 FQGNSA. For the CDR3, the DNA is TGTGCCAGCCGGGACACAACCTACGAGCAGTACTTC. Protein: CASRDTTYEQYF.

This chain links TRBV5-1 with TRBJ1-2; 7 positions agree with TRBD1. V gave up 6 bases and J gave up 2 bases; unmatched junction bases: 4. The CDR3 has 13 amino acids. Per germline, CDR1 SGHRS and CDR2 YFSETQ. The CDR3 loop is CASTPGQNYGYTF. As DNA, the CDR3 is TGCGCCAGCACACCGGGACAGAACTATGGCTACACCTTC.

V and J are TRBV4-3 and TRBJ1-5, with TRBD1 matching over 7 bases. Germline V gives CDR1 LGHNA, CDR2 YSLEER. The V segment lost 0 bases and the J segment 0 bases; nucleotides outside the gene matches: 11. CDR3 length: 19 amino acids. CDR3 DNA: TGCGCCAGCAGCCAAGATGTAACCGTCAGGGGGTTTAGCAATCAGCCCCAGCATTTT. It yields the protein CASSQDVTVRGFSNQPQHF.

The chain combines TRBV3-1 (or the pseudogene TRBV3-2) with TRBJ2-5, with TRBD1 as a possible D gene (5 bases). The germline V gene encodes CDR1 LGHDT and CDR2 YNNKEL (reference sequence). The germline V and J ends were trimmed by 5 bases and 0 bases, with 13 bases remaining between them. The CDR3 extends over 15 amino acids. CDR3 in amino acids: CASSSQGGYQETQYF. CDR3 nucleotide sequence: TGTGCCAGCAGCTCCCAGGGTGGATACCAAGAGACCCAGTACTTC.

The chain joins TRBV7-3 to TRBJ2-3; 12 nucleotides line up with TRBD1. CDR1 SGHTA and CDR2 FQGTGA come from the germline V gene. The V gene end was trimmed by 2 bases and the J gene end by 4 bases; junction bases not matched to a gene: 4. The CDR3 loop spans 16 amino acids. The chain's CDR3 is CASSLGDRGRPDTQYF. The CDR3 nucleotides read TGTGCCAGCAGCTTAGGGGACAGGGGGCGCCCAGATACGCAGTATTTT.

The V gene is TRBV3-1 (or the pseudogene TRBV3-2), the J gene TRBJ2-1; D gene uncertain. The CDR3 extends over 15 amino acids. The V and J ends lost 0 bases and 5 bases respectively, with 11 bases between them. Germline assignment: CDR1 LGHDT and CDR2 YNNKEL (reference sequence). Here the CDR3 reads CASSQDLSRNNEQFF. The CDR3 DNA is TGTGCCAGCAGCCAAGACCTATCCCGTAACAATGAGCAGTTCTTC.